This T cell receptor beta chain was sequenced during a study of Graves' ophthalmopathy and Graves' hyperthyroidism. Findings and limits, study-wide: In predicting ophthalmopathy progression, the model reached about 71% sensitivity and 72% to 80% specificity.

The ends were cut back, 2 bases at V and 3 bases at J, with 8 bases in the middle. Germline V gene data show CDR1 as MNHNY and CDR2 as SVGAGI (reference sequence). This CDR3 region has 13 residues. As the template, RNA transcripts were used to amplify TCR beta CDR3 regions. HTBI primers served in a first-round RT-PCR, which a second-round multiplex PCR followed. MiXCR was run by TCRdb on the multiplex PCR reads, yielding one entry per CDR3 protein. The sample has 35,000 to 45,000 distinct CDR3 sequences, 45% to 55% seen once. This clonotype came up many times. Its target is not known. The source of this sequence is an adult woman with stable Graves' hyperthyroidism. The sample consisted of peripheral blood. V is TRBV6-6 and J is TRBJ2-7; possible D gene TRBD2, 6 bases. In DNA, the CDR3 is TGTGCCAGCAGTTACGGGGGGTACTACGAGCAGTACTTC. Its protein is CASSYGGYYEQYF.